These 29 T cell receptor beta chains originate from one sample sequenced in a study of T cell responses to AZD1222 COVID-19 vaccine. Sequenced by immunoSEQ multiplex PCR; TCRdb stores in-frame clones only, minus some. The sample has 45,000 to 70,000 clones, more than 70% seen once. The sequences come from peripheral blood, collected 28 days after the second AZD1222 dose. The receptors originated from an adult who received the AZD1222 COVID-19 vaccine.

The chain couples TRBV11-2 to TRBJ1-1; D remains unclear. V was trimmed by 5 bases and J by 9 bases, leaving 16 bases between them. The CDR3 spans 13 residues. From germline, CDR1 is SGHAT and CDR2 FQNNGV. The CDR3 DNA is TGTGCCAGCAGCCTCGCCCCTCTTCCCAAAGCTTTCTTT. Its translation is CASSLAPLPKAFF.

This clone was counted only a few times. The rearrangement uses TRBV7-9 and TRBJ1-2, with D unclear. Germline CDR1 SEHNR, CDR2 FQNEAQ (reference sequence). Trimming took off 0 bases at V and 11 bases at J, with 13 bases between the two ends. The CDR3 extends over 13 amino acids. The CDR3 sequence is CASSLAPQAVYTF. CDR3 coding DNA: TGTGCCAGCAGCTTAGCGCCCCAGGCGGTGTACACCTTC.

The chain combines TRBV11-2 with TRBJ2-4; the D gene is possibly TRBD2 (6 bases). CDR3 size: 15 residues. V was clipped by 6 bases and J by 9 bases, with 21 bases between them. In germline, CDR1 is SGHAT, CDR2 FQNNGV. The CDR3 is CASRGPRAGRGIQYF. CDR3 DNA sequence: TGTGCCAGCAGGGGGCCAAGGGCGGGAAGGGGCATTCAGTACTTC.

The rearrangement links TRBV6-5 to TRBJ2-7, with 9 nucleotides matching TRBD1. Germline V CDR1 and CDR2: MNHEY, SVGAGI. The length of the CDR3 is 13 residues. V gave up 4 bases and J gave up 9 bases; unmatched junction bases: 7. The chain's CDR3 is CASSSGQGTWQYF. As DNA, the CDR3 is TGTGCCAGCAGTTCAGGACAGGGGACTTGGCAGTACTTC.

The gene calls are TRBV7-9 and TRBJ1-3; D gene ambiguous. In germline, CDR1 is SEHNR, CDR2 FQNEAQ (reference sequence). With 5 bases removed from V and 0 bases from J, the gap between germline ends came to 14 bases. The CDR3 is made up of 16 amino acids. The CDR3, as DNA: TGTGCCAGCAGCCCCCGTCGGTCGTACTCTGGAAACACCATATATTTT. Translation gives CASSPRRSYSGNTIYF.

The chain links TRBV27 to TRBJ2-2, with 8 nucleotides matching TRBD2. The germline gives CDR1 MNHEY, CDR2 SMNVEV (reference sequence). This CDR3 comprises 16 residues. After removal of 6 bases from V and 1 base from J, the junction contained 7 bases not matched to a gene. The CDR3 is CASSHSTSGNTGELFF. The CDR3, as DNA: TGTGCCAGCAGCCACTCCACTAGCGGGAACACCGGGGAGCTGTTTTTT.

The chain recombines TRBV3-1 (or the pseudogene TRBV3-2) with TRBJ2-2; D is perhaps TRBD2 (6 bases). CDR3 size: 15 residues. In germline, CDR1 is LGHDT, CDR2 YNNKEL (reference sequence). With 4 bases removed from V and 5 bases from J, the gap between germline ends came to 14 bases. CDR3 bases: TGTGCCAGCAGCCCCGCTGGGGCGGGGACCGGGGAGCTGTTTTTT. This codes for CASSPAGAGTGELFF.

This chain links TRBV7-3 with TRBJ1-1; no clear D gene. Germline V gene sequence: CDR1 SGHTA, CDR2 FQGTGA. V was cut by 5 bases and J by 4 bases, with 11 bases left in between. The CDR3 is 13 amino acids. The CDR3 DNA is TGTGCCAGCAGCAAAATCCCCGCCACTGAAGCTTTCTTT. As protein: CASSKIPATEAFF.

The V call is TRBV11-3, the J call TRBJ2-3; a possible D gene is TRBD2 (5 bases). The CDR3 length is 14 residues. Germline V gene sequence: CDR1 SGHNT, CDR2 YENEEA. The germline V and J ends were trimmed by 5 bases and 3 bases, with 12 bases remaining between them. This CDR3 is CASSPRRGTDTQYF. The DNA of the CDR3 is TGTGCCAGCAGCCCCCGCCGGGGAACAGATACGCAGTATTTT.

This clone has a handful of counts. The CDR3 DNA reads TGTGCCAGTAGTGCCCGAGCGGGAGGCTTGAATGAGCAGTTCTTC. Its translation: CASSARAGGLNEQFF. The V and J genes are TRBV19 and TRBJ2-1; 9 nucleotides line up with TRBD2. With 5 bases clipped from V and 7 bases from J, the junction kept 9 bases outside the gene matches. The CDR3 sequence is 15 residues long. The germline gives CDR1 LNHDA, CDR2 SQIVND (reference sequence).

V is TRBV7-6 and J is TRBJ2-7, with TRBD1 matching 9 bases. This CDR3 has 16 amino acids. Germline CDR1 is SGHVS and CDR2 is FNYEAQ. V lost 5 bases to trimming and J lost 6 bases; unmatched junction nucleotides: 14. In DNA, the CDR3 is TGTGCCAGCAGCCTCCTACCGGGACAGGGCTTGGGCGAGCAGTACTTC. It encodes CASSLLPGQGLGEQYF.

With respect to this clone: Other DNA sequences of this sample code for an identical CDR3. This chain uses TRBV19 with TRBJ1-5; D may be TRBD1 (5 bases). Trimming removed 1 base at V and 0 bases at J, with 7 bases between. Germline V lookup: CDR1 LNHDA, CDR2 SQIVND (reference sequence). The CDR3 runs 15 residues. The CDR3, as DNA: TGTGCCAGTAGTATAGGCGGGGGTAGCAATCAGCCCCAGCATTTT. Protein product: CASSIGGGSNQPQHF.

V and J are TRBV4-2 and TRBJ2-7, with 11 bases identical to TRBD2. V was pared by 3 bases and J by 6 bases, with 7 bases of the junction left unmatched. CDR1 is LGHNA, CDR2 YNFKEQ, per germline. This CDR3 comprises 15 residues. The CDR3 coding sequence is TGTGCCAGCAGCCAGCAACTAGCGGGAGCTTCCGAGCAGTACTTC. It codes for CASSQQLAGASEQYF.

This chain uses TRBV7-9 with TRBJ1-2; D uncertain. CDR1 and CDR2 (germline): SEHNR, FQNEAQ (reference sequence). Trimming shortened V by 1 base and J by 4 bases, and 13 bases separated the two germline ends. This CDR3 has 15 residues. Here the CDR3 DNA reads TGTGCCAGCAGCTTAGAGATCTTTAGCCCCTATGGCTACACCTTC. This codes for CASSLEIFSPYGYTF.

The V and J genes are TRBV21-1 and TRBJ2-3; TRBD2, the D gene given by the table, was not confirmed from the DNA. TRBV21-1 is classified as a pseudogene. The CDR3 consists of 18 residues. CDR3 protein: CASNPGLAGVHSADTQYF. CDR3 nucleotides: TGTGCCAGCAACCCGGGACTAGCGGGAGTTCATAGTGCAGATACGCAGTATTTT.

This chain joins TRBV11-3 and TRBJ1-2, with TRBD1 identical over 7 bases. Losses at the gene ends were 5 bases for V and 0 bases for J; bases not matched to a gene: 9. CDR1 SGHNT and CDR2 YENEEA come from the germline V gene. The CDR3 runs to 16 residues. The CDR3 DNA reads TGTGCCAGCAGCCTAAGGACAGGCCAGACTAACTATGGCTACACCTTC. It codes for CASSLRTGQTNYGYTF.

The V call is TRBV28, the J call TRBJ2-7; TRBD2 is a possible D gene (6 bases). This CDR3 region has 18 residues. Germline CDR1 reads MDHEN; CDR2 reads SYDVKM. V was trimmed by 2 bases and J by 3 bases, leaving 23 bases between them. CDR3 in amino acids: CASSLGRGYGTLVYEQYF. CDR3 bases: TGTGCCAGCAGTTTAGGGCGGGGTTATGGGACCTTAGTCTACGAGCAGTACTTC.

This CDR3 reads CASSIRGSRAEKLFF. The CDR3 DNA reads TGTGCCAGTAGTATACGGGGGTCGCGAGCTGAAAAACTGTTTTTT. The chain has TRBV19 and TRBJ1-4; a possible D gene is TRBD1 (5 bases). In germline, CDR1 is LNHDA, CDR2 SQIVND (reference sequence). V was shortened by 2 bases and J by 7 bases, with 14 bases between the two germline ends. The CDR3 is made up of 15 amino acids. The complete variable domain, with remaining parts taken from reference TRBV19 and TRBJ1-4, reads DGGITQSPKYLFRKEGQNVTLSCEQNLNHDAMYWYRQDPGQGLRLIYYSQIVNDFQKGDIAEGYSVSREKKESFPLTVTSAQKNPTAFYLCASSIRGSRAEKLFFGSGTQLSVL.

The chain couples TRBV30 to TRBJ2-3, with D hard to call. This CDR3 region has 13 residues. V was trimmed by 0 bases and J by 5 bases, leaving 9 bases between them. CDR1 and CDR2 from the germline V gene are GTSNPN and SVGIG (reference sequence). The CDR3 sequence: CAWSVGRLDTQYF. For the CDR3, the DNA is TGTGCCTGGAGTGTAGGCAGGTTAGATACGCAGTATTTT.

This sequence joins TRBV19 and TRBJ2-1, with TRBD2 matching over 9 bases. V shed 5 bases and J 5 bases; nucleotides not matched to a gene: 7. Germline CDR1 and CDR2: LNHDA and SQIVND (reference sequence). The CDR3 spans 15 residues. CDR3 sequence: CASSPQPSGNNEQFF. CDR3 sequence (DNA): TGTGCCAGTAGTCCTCAACCTAGCGGGAACAATGAGCAGTTCTTC.

The rearrangement links TRBV5-4 to TRBJ2-6; D remains unclear. The length of the CDR3 is 13 residues. Deletions cut 5 bases from V and 1 base from J, with 4 bases between. Germline assignment: CDR1 SGHNT and CDR2 YYREEE (reference sequence). The DNA for the CDR3 is TGTGCCAGCAGGGGGTCTGGGGCCAACGTCCTGACTTTC. Its protein is CASRGSGANVLTF.

The chain links TRBV5-1 to TRBJ2-1; 9 bases agree with TRBD2. Germline V gives CDR1 SGHRS, CDR2 YFSETQ. The CDR3 runs 15 residues. The V gene end was trimmed by 4 bases and the J gene end by 6 bases; junction bases not matched to a gene: 8. CDR3 residues: CASSKFSGRPNEQFF. CDR3 bases: TGCGCCAGCAGCAAATTTAGCGGGAGACCCAATGAGCAGTTCTTC. The full variable domain, rest sourced from reference TRBV5-1 and TRBJ2-1, is KAGVTQTPRYLIKTRGQQVTLSCSPISGHRSVSWYQQTPGQGLQFLFEYFSETQRNKGNFPGRFSGRQFSNSRSEMNVSTLELGDSALYLCASSKFSGRPNEQFFGPGTRLTVL.

This chain joins TRBV9 and TRBJ2-5, with 13 bases matching TRBD2. Germline V gene data show CDR1 as SGDLS and CDR2 as YYNGEE. The length of the CDR3 is 16 residues. With 3 bases clipped from V and 5 bases from J, the junction kept 7 bases outside the gene matches. The CDR3 bases are TGTGCCAGCAGCGCCGGACTAGCGGGAGCAACGGAGACCCAGTACTTC. Its protein product is CASSAGLAGATETQYF.

The V call is TRBV19, the J call TRBJ2-1; D gene uncertain. Germline loops: CDR1 LNHDA, CDR2 SQIVND (reference sequence). The V end was cut by 5 bases, the J end by 1 base, with 12 bases between. The CDR3 contains 15 residues. The CDR3 loop is CASSVSYVSYNEQFF. The CDR3 DNA sequence: TGTGCCAGTAGTGTCAGTTATGTTTCCTACAATGAGCAGTTCTTC.

J is TRBJ2-1 and V is TRBV3-1 (or the pseudogene TRBV3-2), with 7 nucleotides matching TRBD2. CDR3 length: 15 residues. The J segment lost 5 bases and the V segment lost 1 base, leaving 5 bases of the junction unmatched. Germline lookup yields CDR1 LGHDT and CDR2 YNNKEL (reference sequence). CDR3 loop: CASSQALAVNNEQFF. CDR3 DNA sequence: TGTGCCAGCAGCCAAGCTCTAGCGGTGAACAATGAGCAGTTCTTC.

V usage is TRBV6-5 and J usage is TRBJ2-3; TRBD2 is a possible D gene (5 bases). This CDR3 spans 13 amino acids. Germline V CDR1 and CDR2: MNHEY, SVGAGI. The V end lost 8 bases, the J end lost 0 bases, and 9 bases lay between the germline ends. The CDR3 coding sequence is TGTGCCAGCCACCGCGGGAGCACAGATACGCAGTATTTT. This codes for CASHRGSTDTQYF.

V is TRBV7-2 and J is TRBJ2-5, with D possibly matching TRBD2 (6 bases). The CDR3 is 15 residues long. V was shortened by 3 bases and J by 5 bases, with 16 bases between the two germline ends. Per germline, CDR1 SGHTA and CDR2 FQGNSA. The CDR3 nucleotides are TGTGCCAGCAGCTTCCCGGGACTGGGGAGGGAGACCCAGTACTTC. Translation: CASSFPGLGRETQYF. The variable domain in full, with the rest retrieved from reference TRBV7-2 and TRBJ2-5, is GAGVSQSPSNKVTEKGKDVELRCDPISGHTALYWYRQSLGQGLEFLIYFQGNSAPDKSGLPSDRFSAERTGGSVSTLTIQRTQQEDSAVYLCASSFPGLGRETQYFGPGTRLLVL.

The rearrangement links TRBV18 to TRBJ1-2, with D tentatively TRBD1 (6 bases). Germline assignment: CDR1 KGHSH and CDR2 LQKENI. The CDR3 is 16 amino acids. V was trimmed by 2 bases and J by 8 bases, leaving 21 bases between them. CDR3 amino acids: CASSPTKTGGLGGYTF. The CDR3 bases are TGTGCCAGCTCACCAACTAAGACAGGAGGTTTGGGGGGCTACACCTTC.

V and J are TRBV18 and TRBJ2-7; 7 bases line up with TRBD1. The ends lost 1 base at V and 5 bases at J; junction bases unmatched: 8. CDR3 size: 15 residues. The germline V gene encodes CDR1 KGHSH and CDR2 LQKENI. This chain's CDR3 is CASSPLRGKEDEQYF. The CDR3 DNA reads as TGTGCCAGCTCACCACTCAGGGGGAAGGAGGACGAGCAGTACTTC. Full variable domain (outside the CDR3, taken from reference TRBV18 and TRBJ2-7): NAGVMQNPRHLVRRRGQEARLRCSPMKGHSHVYWYRQLPEEGLKFMVYLQKENIIDESGMPKERFSAEFPKEGPSILRIQQVVRGDSAAYFCASSPLRGKEDEQYFGPGTRLTVT.